Here is one TCR beta chain with its context. Antigen specificity is unknown. This CDR3 has 16 residues. Germline V CDR1 and CDR2: SNHLY, FYNNEI. V was clipped by 6 bases and J by 2 bases; unmatched bases: 11. This record comes from a study of OX40 agonist ivuxolimab in advanced cancers. General study results and limits: Some patients who did not respond also had low normalized T-cell clonal expansion.

Some clones are missing from TCRdb's copy, which holds only in-frame ones; the method was immunoSEQ multiplex PCR. The sample consists of some 80,000 clones, around nine tenths of them appearing once. This specimen consisted of CD4+ or CD8+ T cells sorted from blood, obtained in a trial of the OX40 agonist ivuxolimab. The TCR comes from an adult with an advanced solid tumor such as melanoma, head and neck, liver or kidney cancer. The chain uses TRBV2 and TRBJ2-7; 9 nucleotides match TRBD2. CDR3 nucleotides: TGTGCCAGCAGGCTCGGACCAGGCGGGGGGGCCTACGAGCAGTACTTC. Protein product: CASRLGPGGGAYEQYF.